This TCR beta chain was identified in a study of T cell responses to AZD1222 COVID-19 vaccine. The study, taken as a whole, reports: Donors were largely white British and mainly female; clonal diversity was possibly underestimated.

On this clone: Antigen unknown.

Sequencing was performed with immunoSEQ multiplex PCR; in TCRdb, only in-frame clones are kept and a portion is missing. This table has some 150,000 clones, around 85% appearing once. From germline, CDR1 is SGHRS and CDR2 YFSETQ. The CDR3 is made up of 13 amino acids. The germline V and J ends were trimmed by 0 bases and 6 bases, with 9 bases remaining between them. Source: peripheral blood, taken on day 0 of AZD1222 vaccination. This TCR was recovered from an adult in good health. This rearrangement joins TRBV5-1 to TRBJ1-2, with D hard to call. The CDR3 is CASSLAVANGYTF. In nucleotides, the CDR3 is TGCGCCAGCAGCTTGGCCGTTGCTAATGGCTACACCTTC.